Each of the 28 T cell receptor beta chains below was sequenced from the same sample in a study of shared clonotypes between healthy human individuals. Using immunoSEQ multiplex PCR, the repertoire was profiled, and TCRdb retains in-frame clones only, with some absent. The table includes about 2.3 million clones, 85% to 95% detected once. The sample was naive CD4+ T cells from PBMCs. Regarding subset: CD45RA+ positively selected. These receptors were obtained from a young man in good health. Some clones in this sample may be carry-over from other donors' samples.

The chain has TRBV2 and TRBJ2-2; D is possibly TRBD1 or TRBD2 (5 bases each). Deletions cut 7 bases from V and 5 bases from J, with 17 bases between. Germline CDR1 and CDR2: SNHLY and FYNNEI. The CDR3 totals 15 residues. The CDR3 DNA follows: TGTGCCAGCACCGATGGGGGAAGAAGAACCGGGGAGCTGTTTTTT. Protein product: CASTDGGRRTGELFF.

The chain recombines TRBV21-1 with TRBJ2-7; whether TRBD2, the table's D call, matches the DNA was not checked. TRBV21-1 is a pseudogene. CDR3 length equals 15 residues. The CDR3 here is CASSSLGGNPHEQYF. In DNA form, the CDR3 reads TGTGCCAGCAGCTCCCTAGGCGGGAATCCCCACGAGCAGTACTTC.

V usage is TRBV5-1 and J usage is TRBJ2-1; 8 positions match TRBD2. In germline, CDR1 is SGHRS, CDR2 YFSETQ. The length of the CDR3 is 15 residues. V trimming: 1 base; J trimming: 5 bases; junction bases outside the gene matches: 5. Here the CDR3 reads CASSLQSSGHNEQFF. The DNA for the CDR3 is TGCGCCAGCAGCTTGCAATCTAGCGGGCACAATGAGCAGTTCTTC.

With regard to this clone: The same CDR3 also results from other DNA sequences found in this sample. This chain links TRBV15 with TRBJ2-7; no definite D call. V was shortened by 0 bases and J by 2 bases, with 5 bases between the two germline ends. Germline V gene lookup returns CDR1 LNHNV and CDR2 YYDKDF (reference sequence). The length of the CDR3 is 13 residues. As DNA, the CDR3 is TGTGCCACCAGCAGAGATCGGACCTACGAGCAGTACTTC. This translates into CATSRDRTYEQYF.

V is TRBV7-2 and J is TRBJ2-2; unclear D gene. Germline V lookup: CDR1 SGHTA, CDR2 FQGNSA. The CDR3 sequence is 11 residues long. Between the trimmed V and J ends, which lost 3 bases and 6 bases, there was a span of 2 bases. The CDR3: CASSFAGELFF. CDR3 DNA sequence: TGTGCCAGCAGCTTTGCCGGGGAGCTGTTTTTT.

The V and J genes are TRBV6-5 and TRBJ2-5, with D possibly TRBD1 on 5 matching bases. Per the germline V gene, CDR1 is MNHEY and CDR2 is SVGAGI. Trimming took off 3 bases at V and 5 bases at J, with 16 bases between the two ends. The CDR3 loop spans 15 amino acids. CDR3 protein: CASSYGNSPGETQYF. CDR3 nucleotide sequence: TGTGCCAGCAGTTATGGTAACAGCCCAGGGGAGACCCAGTACTTC.

The J gene is TRBJ2-7, the V gene TRBV5-1; D gene unclear. V lost 4 bases, J lost 4 bases, and 18 bases lay in between. This CDR3 contains 15 residues. Germline CDR1 is SGHRS and CDR2 is YFSETQ. CDR3 DNA: TGCGCCAGCAGCCAAACAAAGAAAGGACCTTACGAGCAGTACTTC. Protein sequence: CASSQTKKGPYEQYF.

This chain uses TRBV27 with TRBJ2-5; the D gene could be TRBD1 or TRBD2 (5 bases each). CDR3 size: 14 residues. Trimming removed 8 bases from V and 1 base from J, with 14 bases in between. Germline V gene lookup returns CDR1 MNHEY and CDR2 SMNVEV (reference sequence). CDR3 residues: CASASPGTQETQYF. CDR3 nucleotides: TGTGCCAGCGCAAGTCCCGGGACCCAAGAGACCCAGTACTTC.

V and J are TRBV18 and TRBJ1-1; the D gene is possibly TRBD1 (5 bases). CDR1 and CDR2 (germline): KGHSH, LQKENI. This CDR3 has 15 residues. V shed 3 bases and J shed 0 bases, with 11 bases lying between them. CDR3 loop: CASSPETDMNTEAFF. The CDR3 DNA sequence: TGTGCCAGCTCACCGGAGACAGACATGAACACTGAAGCTTTCTTT.

This chain links TRBV28 with TRBJ1-5, with D perhaps matching TRBD1 (5 bases). Germline V gives CDR1 MDHEN, CDR2 SYDVKM. V lost 8 bases to trimming and J lost 6 bases, with 26 bases between them. The length of the CDR3 is 17 residues. As DNA, the CDR3 is TGTGCCAGCCGCTCATGGGGGGGACCAAGCGCCCTTCAGCCCCAGCATTTT. Translated, it gives CASRSWGGPSALQPQHF.

The chain couples TRBV7-5 to TRBJ2-1; no DNA check was done on the table's D call, TRBD2. TRBV7-5 is a pseudogene locus. This CDR3 region has 17 residues. CDR3 region: CARNPWPPSGYYNEQFF. The CDR3 bases are TGTGCCAGAAACCCGTGGCCCCCTAGCGGGTACTACAATGAGCAGTTCTTC.

The sample holds one count of this clone. This rearrangement joins TRBV10-3 to TRBJ2-3; 9 bases are shared with TRBD2. Looked up from germline, CDR1 is ENHRY and CDR2 is SYGVKD. The CDR3 totals 13 residues. After removal of 3 bases from V and 14 bases from J, the junction contained 9 bases not matched to a gene. The CDR3 DNA follows: TGTGCCATCAGTGAAGCGGGGGGACCCCCTCCGTATTTT. Residues: CAISEAGGPPPYF.

This CDR3 is CASSLWGSYGYTF. The CDR3 DNA reads TGTGCCAGCAGCTTGTGGGGTAGCTATGGCTACACCTTC. V usage is TRBV5-4 and J usage is TRBJ1-2; D is ambiguous. CDR1 is SGHNT and CDR2 is YYREEE in the germline V gene (reference sequence). V was pared by 1 base and J by 4 bases, with 8 bases between. The CDR3 runs 13 residues.

The chain joins TRBV6-1 to TRBJ1-1; possibly TRBD1 for D (6 bases). V lost 5 bases to trimming and J lost 5 bases, with 15 bases between them. Germline values: CDR1 MNHNS, CDR2 SASEGT. The CDR3 contains 14 residues. CDR3 nucleotides: TGTGCCAGCAGTCGGAGGACAGAGGTGACTGAAGCTTTCTTT. Translating gives CASSRRTEVTEAFF.

The chain employs TRBV18 and TRBJ1-1; TRBD1 agrees at 7 bases. After removal of 2 bases from V and 3 bases from J, the junction contained 6 bases not matched to a gene. In germline, CDR1 is KGHSH, CDR2 LQKENI. This CDR3 has 15 amino acids. CDR3 sequence: CASSPGQDRYTEAFF. CDR3 coding DNA: TGTGCCAGCTCACCAGGACAGGATAGGTACACTGAAGCTTTCTTT.

Regarding this clone: This sample also contains other DNA sequences that code for the same CDR3. The chain recombines TRBV7-9 with TRBJ2-3; 13 nucleotides match TRBD2. The germline gives CDR1 SEHNR, CDR2 FQNEAQ (reference sequence). CDR3 length: 15 residues. J was trimmed by 6 bases and V by 5 bases; bases with no gene match: 5. The CDR3 loop reads CASSPLAGGPDTQYF. The CDR3 DNA follows: TGTGCCAGCAGCCCACTAGCGGGAGGGCCGGATACGCAGTATTTT.

The chain employs TRBV27 and TRBJ2-5; 11 bases align to TRBD1. TRBJ2-7 matches the DNA end more closely, so the J call is doubtful. Germline V gene lookup returns CDR1 MNHEY and CDR2 SMNVEV (reference sequence). This CDR3 is 15 amino acids long. CDR3 DNA sequence: TGTGCCAGCAGTTCCCGAGGGACAGGGGGATACGAGCAGTACTTC. Protein: CASSSRGTGGYEQYF.

The chain combines TRBV19 with TRBJ2-7; D is undetermined. Germline CDR1 is LNHDA and CDR2 is SQIVND (reference sequence). The V end lost 5 bases, the J end lost 2 bases, and 16 bases lay between the germline ends. The CDR3 consists of 15 residues. The chain's CDR3 is CASSARRWRTYEQYF. CDR3 DNA sequence: TGTGCCAGTAGTGCACGCCGGTGGAGAACCTACGAGCAGTACTTC.

The V call is TRBV2, the J call TRBJ1-4; D is unclear. CDR1 and CDR2 (germline): SNHLY, FYNNEI. The CDR3 covers 12 residues. V lost 7 bases and J 7 bases, leaving 10 bases between the germline ends. The CDR3 region is CASNRMGEKLFF. The CDR3 DNA sequence: TGTGCCAGCAACCGTATGGGTGAAAAACTGTTTTTT.

The rearrangement joins TRBV5-1 to TRBJ1-6; D ambiguous. CDR1 SGHRS and CDR2 YFSETQ come from the germline V gene. The CDR3 has 13 amino acids. The V end lost 0 bases, the J end lost 10 bases, and 8 bases lay between the germline ends. As DNA, the CDR3 is TGCGCCAGCAGCTTGGAGTTAGGGTCACCCCTCCACTTT. Its protein is CASSLELGSPLHF. Full variable domain (rest looked up from reference TRBV5-1 and TRBJ1-6): KAGVTQTPRYLIKTRGQQVTLSCSPISGHRSVSWYQQTPGQGLQFLFEYFSETQRNKGNFPGRFSGRQFSNSRSEMNVSTLELGDSALYLCASSLELGSPLHFGNGTRLTVT.

In nucleotides, the CDR3 is TGTGCCAGCAGCCTCGGACAGATGGGAAACACCATATATTTT. This sequence encodes CASSLGQMGNTIYF. The rearrangement links TRBV7-2 to TRBJ1-3, with a tentative D call TRBD1 (6 bases). This CDR3 spans 14 amino acids. Germline CDR1 reads SGHTA; CDR2 reads FQGNSA. Trimming left V 5 bases short and J 4 bases short, with 12 bases between.

The J gene is TRBJ1-1, the V gene TRBV18; D unresolved. This CDR3 contains 14 residues. V dropped 2 bases and J dropped 3 bases, with 10 bases sitting between them. The V gene's germline CDR1 is KGHSH and CDR2 LQKENI. The CDR3 spells CASSPSAGDTEAFF. The CDR3 DNA follows: TGTGCCAGCTCACCATCGGCCGGGGACACTGAAGCTTTCTTT. Full variable domain (missing parts from reference TRBV18 and TRBJ1-1): NAGVMQNPRHLVRRRGQEARLRCSPMKGHSHVYWYRQLPEEGLKFMVYLQKENIIDESGMPKERFSAEFPKEGPSILRIQQVVRGDSAAYFCASSPSAGDTEAFFGQGTRLTVV.

As to this clone: Other DNA sequences in the sample encode the same CDR3. The chain recombines TRBV29-1 with TRBJ2-6; no definite D call. The germline CDR1 and CDR2 sequences are SQVTM and ANQGSEA. This CDR3 comprises 13 residues. V gave up 4 bases and J gave up 0 bases, with 4 bases separating them. For the CDR3, the DNA is TGCAGCGTTGTTAGCTCTGGGGCCAACGTCCTGACTTTC. It encodes CSVVSSGANVLTF.

The genes are TRBV28 and TRBJ2-1; D not certain. Trimming took 8 bases from V and 6 from J, leaving 8 bases between them. Germline V gene sequence: CDR1 MDHEN, CDR2 SYDVKM. The CDR3 runs 11 residues. Written as DNA, the CDR3 is TGTGCCAGCGTACTTTTCAATGAGCAGTTCTTC. Encoded protein: CASVLFNEQFF.

V gene TRBV7-2 combines with J gene TRBJ2-7, with D perhaps matching TRBD1 or TRBD2 (6 bases each). The CDR3 is made up of 14 amino acids. Trimming cost V 1 base and J 3 bases, with 10 bases left between them. Per germline, CDR1 SGHTA and CDR2 FQGNSA. The CDR3 coding sequence is TGTGCCAGCAGCTTAGAACGGGGGCACTACGAGCAGTACTTC. This translates into CASSLERGHYEQYF.

The chain couples TRBV27 to TRBJ1-5, with no clear D. From germline, CDR1 is MNHEY and CDR2 SMNVEV (reference sequence). V lost 6 bases, J lost 2 bases, and 8 bases lay in between. There are 13 residues in the CDR3. This CDR3 is CASRDSGNQPQHF. The CDR3 region has the DNA TGTGCCAGCAGGGACTCTGGCAATCAGCCCCAGCATTTT.

Comment on this clone: This sample includes further DNA sequences coding for the same CDR3. The gene calls are TRBV28 and TRBJ1-2; no clear D. Germline CDR1 and CDR2: MDHEN and SYDVKM. This CDR3 spans 13 amino acids. V gave up 2 bases and J gave up 2 bases, with 6 bases separating them. The CDR3 DNA is TGTGCCAGCAGTTTAAGACGGAACTATGGCTACACCTTC. It is translated as CASSLRRNYGYTF.

This sequence joins TRBV27 and TRBJ2-7; D may be TRBD1 or TRBD2 (5 bases each). V lost 6 bases and J lost 3, with 18 bases in between. CDR1 and CDR2 from the germline V gene are MNHEY and SMNVEV (reference sequence). The CDR3 runs to 15 residues. This CDR3 reads CASSSFPGPVYEQYF. The CDR3 DNA reads TGTGCCAGCAGCTCTTTTCCGGGACCGGTCTACGAGCAGTACTTC.